One and the same sample provided the 10 T cell receptor beta chains below, sequenced in a study of blood T cells in healthy people across ages. A J-beta primer mix and a sample-barcoded 5' primer were used in a second PCR of roughly 6 to 11 cycles. TCRdb itself ran the 5' RACE reads through MiXCR, one entry per CDR3 protein. The profile covers 450,000 to 600,000 distinct CDR3 sequences, with about 29% appearing a single time and approximately 3.3% taken by the ten largest. The same sample was also used in a study of T cells of mothers and their children.

Sequenced material: blood. The receptors originated from a boy aged 2 to 9 in good health.

This clonotype was counted a few times. This chain connects TRBV2 to TRBJ2-7, with D tentatively TRBD1 (6 bases). Gene TRBJ2-5 matches the end of the DNA better, so the J call may be wrong. Germline values: CDR1 SNHLY, CDR2 FYNNEI. The CDR3 has 13 residues. DNA of the CDR3: TGTGCCAGCAACGGGGCAGGGGTAGAGACCCAGTACTTC. Its protein is CASNGAGVETQYF.

The gene calls are TRBV12-3 or TRBV12-4 and TRBJ1-1, with TRBD1 matching over 7 bases. V lost 5 bases and J lost 5; bases outside the gene matches: 8. This CDR3 has 14 residues. The CDR3, as DNA: TGTGCCAGCAGTCTCGGGACAGTTGGGACTGAAGCTTTCTTT. This gives the protein CASSLGTVGTEAFF.

V usage is TRBV7-8 and J usage is TRBJ1-5; TRBD1 matches 7 bases. CDR1 is SGHVS, CDR2 FQNEAQ, per germline. The CDR3 is 14 residues long. V lost 9 bases, J lost 6 bases, and 11 bases stayed unmatched. For the CDR3, the DNA is TGTGCCAGTACCACAACGACAGGGTTTCAGCCCCAGCATTTT. Translating it yields CASTTTTGFQPQHF.

This chain joins TRBV7-9 and TRBJ2-7; TRBD1 matches 10 bases. The CDR3 runs to 14 residues. Per germline, CDR1 SEHNR and CDR2 FQNEAQ (reference sequence). V shed 8 bases, J shed 9 bases, and the junction held 13 bases outside the gene matches. The CDR3 nucleotides are TGTGCCAGCGCTCCCCTGGGGACAGGGGATCGGCAGTACTTC. Translated: CASAPLGTGDRQYF.

This clonotype has at least ten counts. V and J are TRBV5-1 and TRBJ2-4; D ambiguous. CDR1 and CDR2 (germline): SGHRS, YFSETQ. Trimming stripped 0 bases from V and 1 base from J, with 8 bases between. The CDR3 has 15 residues. Here the CDR3 reads CASSLAFSAKNIQYF. CDR3 DNA sequence: TGCGCCAGCAGCTTGGCGTTCTCGGCCAAAAACATTCAGTACTTC.

This clonotype was seen many times. This chain connects TRBV7-6 to TRBJ2-1; possible D gene TRBD1, 5 bases. This CDR3 contains 15 residues. V lost 1 base and J 6 bases, leaving 13 bases between the germline ends. Germline-derived CDR1 and CDR2 are SGHVS and FNYEAQ. The CDR3 DNA sequence: TGTGCCAGCAGCTTAGTTGGTCAGGGAAGCAATGAGCAGTTCTTC. Its protein is CASSLVGQGSNEQFF.

This clonotype was found a few times. The V gene is TRBV7-8, the J gene TRBJ2-1; 11 bases line up with TRBD2. The length of the CDR3 is 15 residues. Losses at the gene ends were 1 base for V and 9 bases for J; bases not matched to a gene: 5. The germline V gene encodes CDR1 SGHVS and CDR2 FQNEAQ. CDR3 DNA sequence: TGTGCCAGCAGCTTAGTTAGCGGGGGGGCCTCTGAGCAGTTCTTC. It is translated as CASSLVSGGASEQFF.

This clonotype was seen a handful of times. The CDR3: CASSGGQTEAFF. CDR3 DNA sequence: TGTGCCAGCAGTGGGGGACAGACTGAAGCTTTCTTT. The chain uses TRBV6-6 and TRBJ1-1; 7 nucleotides line up with TRBD1. V gave up 5 bases and J gave up 5 bases; unmatched junction bases: 2. The CDR3 runs 12 residues. Germline V CDR1 and CDR2: MNHNY, SVGAGI (reference sequence).

The CDR3 loop is CSARWANQNTEAFF. CDR3 DNA sequence: TGCAGTGCTAGATGGGCCAACCAGAACACTGAAGCTTTCTTT. The chain employs TRBV20-1 and TRBJ1-1; no firm D call. Germline V gene lookup returns CDR1 DFQATT and CDR2 SNEGSKA (reference sequence). V dropped 2 bases and J dropped 1 base, with 11 bases sitting between them. The length of the CDR3 is 14 residues.

The V call is TRBV20-1, the J call TRBJ2-5, with D possibly matching TRBD1 (5 bases). The J call is uncertain, as TRBJ2-7 better fits the DNA end. This CDR3 has 12 amino acids. Per the germline V gene, CDR1 is DFQATT and CDR2 is SNEGSKA (reference sequence). DNA for the CDR3: TGCAGTGCTAGACCCAGACAGTACGAGCAGTACTTC. It is translated as CSARPRQYEQYF.